Listed here is a single T cell receptor (beta chain). Measured with immunoSEQ multiplex PCR; TCRdb has only the in-frame clones, and not every one. The sample has fewer than 15,000 clones; 84% are singletons. V was clipped by 4 bases and J by 7 bases; unmatched bases: 6. Germline V gene lookup returns CDR1 SGHNT and CDR2 YYREEE (reference sequence). This CDR3 comprises 14 residues. The data are from a study of blood T cell repertoires in COVID-19. The sequence was collected from a man aged 45-65 years with active COVID-19. The sequenced sample was peripheral blood. The chain is built from TRBV5-4 and TRBJ2-7; 12 nucleotides match TRBD1. CDR3 coding DNA: TGTGCCAGCAGCCCTGGGACAGGGGGCAAGGAGCAGTACTTC. Translation: CASSPGTGGKEQYF.